This T cell receptor (beta chain) emerged from a study of cytomegalovirus exposure and HLA in healthy donors. Across the whole study: One earlier analysis, a look at about 179 million T cells, found more than 100 million unique TCR beta sequences. Tens of millions of unique TCR sequences came from HLA-typed donors in an early release.

Per germline, CDR1 MNHNS and CDR2 SASEGT. Trimming removed 4 bases from V and 8 bases from J; junction bases left unmatched: 18. The CDR3 is 18 amino acids. PCR was performed using 60 Vbeta and 13 Jbeta primers. Assay used: immunoSEQ multiplex PCR; TCRdb lists only in-frame clones, some missing. This table has 200,000 or so clones, around 85% appearing once. For this clone: Its antigen remains unknown.

General study findings and limits: As a later analysis showed, a missense DCLRE1C variant was linked to trimming of TCR beta V- and J-genes.

The sequenced sample consisted of PBMCs. V gene TRBV6-1 combines with J gene TRBJ2-5; 11 positions match TRBD2. This receptor was taken from a human donor in good health. The CDR3: CASSVPLAGDLPWGTQYF. DNA of the CDR3: TGTGCCAGCAGTGTCCCACTAGCGGGAGATTTACCCTGGGGCACCCAGTACTTC.